This passage covers 27 T cell receptor beta chains from one sample sequenced in a study of cytomegalovirus exposure and HLA in healthy donors. Primers for the PCR totalled 60 Vbeta and 13 Jbeta. Assay: immunoSEQ multiplex PCR; the TCRdb copy retains only in-frame clones and omits some. This table holds around 160,000 clones, 60% to 80% found once. Sequencing was done on a sample of PBMCs. These receptors were taken from a male donor in good health and CMV-seronegative.

The chain couples TRBV5-4 to TRBJ2-3; the match to TRBD1 covers 7 bases. The CDR3 covers 16 residues. The trim removed 4 bases at V and 1 base at J, leaving 9 bases unmatched. Per the germline V gene, CDR1 is SGHNT and CDR2 is YYREEE (reference sequence). The CDR3 loop reads CASSPSGQGGTDTQYF. As DNA, the CDR3 is TGTGCCAGCAGCCCCTCGGGGCAGGGGGGCACAGATACGCAGTATTTT.

This clone was seen a few times. V and J are TRBV2 and TRBJ2-7; D gene ambiguous. The CDR3 loop spans 14 amino acids. CDR1 and CDR2 (germline): SNHLY, FYNNEI. Trimming left V 7 bases short and J 4 bases short, with 17 bases between. CDR3 nucleotide sequence: TGTGCCAGCAAATCGGCCTCGACTGTGTACGAGCAGTACTTC. Protein: CASKSASTVYEQYF.

This clone was counted between two and nine times. The chain is built from TRBV4-2 and TRBJ2-5, with TRBD2 matching 12 bases. The CDR3 length is 16 residues. The germline CDR1 and CDR2 sequences are LGHNA and YNFKEQ. J gave up 4 bases and V 1 base, and 4 bases lay outside the gene matches. CDR3 sequence (DNA): TGTGCCAGCAGCCAAGGACTAGCGGGAGTAAGAGAGACCCAGTACTTC. Protein product: CASSQGLAGVRETQYF.

The V and J genes are TRBV28 and TRBJ2-3; 9 positions agree with TRBD2. The germline gives CDR1 MDHEN, CDR2 SYDVKM. CDR3 length: 16 amino acids. V dropped 3 bases and J dropped 1; count of bases not matched to a gene: 5. CDR3 bases: TGTGCCAGCAGTTTGATTAGCGGGAGCGGCACAGATACGCAGTATTTT. It codes for CASSLISGSGTDTQYF.

The chain employs TRBV4-1 and TRBJ1-2; D unclear. Germline V gives CDR1 MGHRA, CDR2 YSYEKL. There are 15 residues in the CDR3. V was trimmed by 0 bases and J by 2 bases, leaving 10 bases between them. DNA of the CDR3: TGCGCCAGCAGCCAAGATTCGGCAGGCAACTATGGCTACACCTTC. Translation gives CASSQDSAGNYGYTF.

This sequence joins TRBV6-5 and TRBJ2-7, with D maybe TRBD1 (5 bases). V was shortened by 2 bases and J by 2 bases, with 10 bases between the two germline ends. Germline V gene sequence: CDR1 MNHEY, CDR2 SVGAGI. This CDR3 spans 14 amino acids. The CDR3 loop is CASSYMGPPYEQYF. The CDR3, as DNA: TGTGCCAGCAGTTACATGGGGCCACCCTACGAGCAGTACTTC.

The chain employs TRBV21-1 and TRBJ2-6; whether TRBD2, the table's D call, matches the DNA was not checked. TRBV21-1 is marked as a pseudogene. The CDR3 sequence is 19 residues long. The CDR3 here is CASSKEGAGGVSGANVLTF. The CDR3 region has the DNA TGTGCCAGCAGCAAAGAAGGAGCGGGGGGCGTCTCTGGGGCCAACGTCCTGACTTTC.

The rearrangement uses TRBV10-2 and TRBJ1-1; 10 bases agree with TRBD1. V was pared by 10 bases and J by 0 bases, with 11 bases of the junction left unmatched. Germline CDR1 WSHSY, CDR2 SAAADI. CDR3 length: 16 residues. The CDR3 sequence: CATTGDRGPLNTEAFF. CDR3 DNA sequence: TGCGCCACCACTGGGGACAGGGGACCCCTGAACACTGAAGCTTTCTTT.

This chain links TRBV7-9 with TRBJ2-2; possible D gene TRBD2, 6 bases. CDR3 length equals 14 residues. The V gene's germline CDR1 is SEHNR and CDR2 FQNEAQ (reference sequence). V gave up 5 bases and J gave up 5 bases, with 12 bases separating them. This CDR3 reads CASSPGLQTGELFF. Here the CDR3 DNA reads TGTGCCAGCAGCCCGGGACTCCAGACCGGGGAGCTGTTTTTT.

The chain recombines TRBV27 with TRBJ2-7, with 7 positions matching TRBD2. Germline assignment: CDR1 MNHEY and CDR2 SMNVEV (reference sequence). There are 14 residues in the CDR3. J was trimmed by 7 bases and V by 5 bases; bases with no gene match: 11. The CDR3 coding sequence is TGTGCCAGCAGTCCGATAGGGGAGGGCCTTGAGCAGTACTTC. Translating it yields CASSPIGEGLEQYF.

The rearrangement uses TRBV6-4 and TRBJ2-3, with 7 bases aligning to TRBD1. Germline V gene data show CDR1 as MRHNA and CDR2 as SNTAGT. The CDR3 is made up of 15 amino acids. Unmatched junction bases numbered 13, after V lost 6 bases and J lost 7 bases. CDR3 amino acids: CASRIPGTDPYTQYF. CDR3 coding DNA: TGTGCCAGCAGGATCCCCGGGACAGACCCGTATACGCAGTATTTT.

The chain combines TRBV7-9 with TRBJ2-1, with D hard to call. The V and J ends lost 2 bases and 7 bases respectively, with 6 bases between them. CDR1 is SEHNR and CDR2 is FQNEAQ in the germline V gene (reference sequence). This CDR3 region has 12 residues. The CDR3 region is CASSLTENEQFF. In DNA, the CDR3 is TGTGCCAGCAGCTTAACCGAGAATGAGCAGTTCTTC.

The chain has TRBV2 and TRBJ2-1, with unresolved D. The CDR3 sequence is 13 residues long. Trimming stripped 3 bases from V and 5 bases from J, with 8 bases between. The germline V gene has CDR1 SNHLY and CDR2 FYNNEI. The DNA for the CDR3 is TGTGCCAGCAGTGACTGGCAGAACAATGAGCAGTTCTTC. Protein sequence: CASSDWQNNEQFF. The variable domain in full, with the rest retrieved from reference TRBV2 and TRBJ2-1, is EPEVTQTPSHQVTQMGQEVILRCVPISNHLYFYWYRQILGQKVEFLVSFYNNEISEKSEIFDDQFSVERPDGSNFTLKIRSTKLEDSAMYFCASSDWQNNEQFFGPGTRLTVL.

This chain joins TRBV5-6 and TRBJ2-3, with 10 bases fitting TRBD2. V trimming: 4 bases; J trimming: 6 bases; junction bases outside the gene matches: 8. This CDR3 is 15 amino acids long. Germline V CDR1 and CDR2: SGHDT, YYEEEE. This chain's CDR3 is CASSHVASGGDTQYF. In nucleotides, the CDR3 is TGTGCCAGCAGCCACGTGGCTAGCGGGGGTGATACGCAGTATTTT.

The gene calls are TRBV11-2 and TRBJ2-7; D not certain. V was cut by 5 bases and J by 5 bases, with 7 bases left in between. Germline CDR1 and CDR2: SGHAT and FQNNGV. This CDR3 has 11 amino acids. The CDR3 loop is CASSPLHEQYF. The DNA for the CDR3 is TGTGCCAGCAGCCCCCTTCACGAGCAGTACTTC.

This chain uses TRBV5-1 with TRBJ2-5; possibly TRBD2 for D (5 bases). The J call may not be correct, given that the DNA end is closer to TRBJ2-7. The CDR3 contains 18 residues. CDR1 SGHRS and CDR2 YFSETQ come from the germline V gene. CDR3 nucleotide sequence: TGCGCCAGCAGCTTGGCCTCCATTTCAGTGACGGGATCCTACGAGCAGTACTTC. Its translation: CASSLASISVTGSYEQYF.

The V and J genes are TRBV7-3 and TRBJ2-7; TRBD1 might be the D (5 bases). The CDR3 contains 13 residues. Germline V gene data show CDR1 as SGHTA and CDR2 as FQGTGA. V lost 5 bases and J lost 6, with 14 bases in between. The CDR3 loop reads CASSKAQGGEQYF. The DNA for the CDR3 is TGTGCCAGCAGCAAGGCCCAGGGTGGCGAGCAGTACTTC.

CDR3 in amino acids: CASNSPGSGTQYF. The DNA for the CDR3 is TGTGCCAGCAACTCTCCAGGGTCCGGGACCCAGTACTTC. The gene calls are TRBV9 and TRBJ2-5; a possible D gene is TRBD1 (5 bases). The CDR3 length is 13 residues. CDR1 and CDR2 from the germline V gene are SGDLS and YYNGEE. V was pared by 6 bases and J by 7 bases, with 16 bases between.

This chain connects TRBV25-1 to TRBJ2-7; 8 nucleotides match TRBD1. The CDR3 has 16 residues. Germline loops: CDR1 MGHDK, CDR2 SYGVNS. With 5 bases clipped from V and 5 bases from J, the junction kept 14 bases outside the gene matches. This chain's CDR3 is CASSHPQGGQGHEQYF. The CDR3, as DNA: TGTGCCAGCAGTCACCCCCAGGGAGGACAGGGTCACGAGCAGTACTTC.

The chain has TRBV6-4 and TRBJ2-1; 7 bases are shared with TRBD1. The ends lost 11 bases at V and 5 bases at J; junction bases unmatched: 30. Germline-derived CDR1 and CDR2 are MRHNA and SNTAGT. CDR3 length equals 20 residues. CDR3 nucleotide sequence: TGTGCCGCAAACCCCACCCCCGGCAGGGGGAATAATCGATGGGACAATGAGCAGTTCTTC. Amino acid sequence: CAANPTPGRGNNRWDNEQFF.

V is TRBV30 and J is TRBJ2-7, with D unclear. Trimming took off 1 base at V and 4 bases at J, with 11 bases between the two ends. CDR3 length: 13 residues. Germline V gene lookup returns CDR1 GTSNPN and CDR2 SVGIG (reference sequence). In DNA form, the CDR3 reads TGTGCCTGGAGTGCAGGCCTTGGGTACGAGCAGTACTTC. This encodes CAWSAGLGYEQYF.

The CDR3 spells CASSISGGPNQPQHF. The DNA for the CDR3 is TGTGCCAGTAGTATTTCCGGAGGACCCAATCAGCCCCAGCATTTT. This chain joins TRBV19 and TRBJ1-5; D gene uncertain. V dropped 3 bases and J dropped 3 bases, with 12 bases sitting between them. CDR3 length: 15 amino acids. Germline loops: CDR1 LNHDA, CDR2 SQIVND (reference sequence).

The chain links TRBV6-5 to TRBJ2-5, with D possibly TRBD2 on 5 matching bases. CDR1 MNHEY and CDR2 SVGAGI come from the germline V gene. The CDR3 runs to 13 residues. Trimming stripped 7 bases from V and 0 bases from J, with 9 bases between. The CDR3 DNA reads TGTGCCAGCACTGAGCGGAACCAAGAGACCCAGTACTTC. This gives the protein CASTERNQETQYF.

This clone has just one count. The rearrangement links TRBV19 to TRBJ2-3, with 7 bases that match TRBD1. Germline loops: CDR1 LNHDA, CDR2 SQIVND (reference sequence). J was trimmed by 1 base and V by 6 bases; bases with no gene match: 10. There are 16 residues in the CDR3. CDR3 protein: CASRPSDRRGTDTQYF. CDR3 nucleotide sequence: TGTGCCAGTAGACCTTCGGACAGGCGCGGCACAGATACGCAGTATTTT.

This chain uses TRBV15 with TRBJ2-1, with 12 nucleotides matching TRBD2. This CDR3 spans 17 amino acids. V shed 3 bases, J shed 7 bases, and the junction held 10 bases outside the gene matches. Germline CDR1 LNHNV, CDR2 YYDKDF (reference sequence). The CDR3 coding sequence is TGTGCCACCAGCAGTCCGCTAGCGGGAGGGCCAGGGAATGAGCAGTTCTTC. Amino acid sequence: CATSSPLAGGPGNEQFF.

Only a few counts were recorded for this clone. The rearrangement uses TRBV4-1 and TRBJ2-3, with TRBD1 as a possible D gene (5 bases). Trimming left V 3 bases short and J 6 bases short, with 16 bases between. The CDR3 loop spans 15 amino acids. Germline CDR1 MGHRA, CDR2 YSYEKL. The CDR3: CASSQDPYGADTQYF. As DNA, the CDR3 is TGCGCCAGCAGCCAGGACCCCTATGGGGCGGATACGCAGTATTTT.

V usage is TRBV19 and J usage is TRBJ1-2; TRBD1 agrees at 7 bases. Germline V gives CDR1 LNHDA, CDR2 SQIVND (reference sequence). The CDR3 totals 12 residues. V lost 10 bases to trimming and J lost 3 bases; unmatched junction nucleotides: 5. The CDR3 region has the DNA TGTGCCATCGCCGGGACAGACTATGGCTACACCTTC. This codes for CAIAGTDYGYTF.